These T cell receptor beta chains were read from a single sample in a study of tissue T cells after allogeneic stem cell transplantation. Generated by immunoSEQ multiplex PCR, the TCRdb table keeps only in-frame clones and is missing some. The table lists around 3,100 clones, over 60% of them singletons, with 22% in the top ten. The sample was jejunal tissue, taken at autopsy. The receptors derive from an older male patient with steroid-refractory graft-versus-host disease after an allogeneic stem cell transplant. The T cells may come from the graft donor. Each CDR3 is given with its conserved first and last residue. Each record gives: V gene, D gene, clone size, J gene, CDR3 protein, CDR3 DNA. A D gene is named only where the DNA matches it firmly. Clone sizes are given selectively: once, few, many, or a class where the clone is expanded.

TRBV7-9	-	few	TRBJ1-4	CASSLYGNEKLFF	TGTGCCAGCAGTCTCTATGGTAATGAAAAACTGTTTTTT
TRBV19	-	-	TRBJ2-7	CASRGGTAQTAYEQYF	TGTGCCAGTAGGGGAGGGACAGCCCAAACCGCCTACGAGCAGTACTTC
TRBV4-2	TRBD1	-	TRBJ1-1	CASSQQTGGTTEAFF	TGTGCCAGCAGCCAACAGACAGGGGGAACCACTGAAGCTTTCTTT
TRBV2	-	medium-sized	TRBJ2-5	CASSEGETQYF	TGTGCCAGCAGTGAAGGAGAGACCCAGTACTTC
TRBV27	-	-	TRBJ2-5	CASRSGWQETQYF	TGTGCCAGCAGATCAGGGTGGCAAGAGACCCAGTACTTC
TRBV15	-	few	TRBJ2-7	CATSPRGVGGKNEQYF	TGTGCCACCAGCCCCCGGGGGGTAGGGGGAAAAAACGAGCAGTACTTC
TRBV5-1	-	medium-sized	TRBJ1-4	CASSSAGMGEKLFF	TGCGCCAGCAGCTCCGCGGGGATGGGGGAAAAACTGTTTTTT
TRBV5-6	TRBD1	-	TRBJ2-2	CASSQGTGYHTGELFF	TGTGCCAGTAGCCAGGGGACAGGGTACCACACCGGGGAGCTGTTTTTT
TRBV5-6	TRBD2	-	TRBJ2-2	CASSSGLAGSNTGELFF	TGTGCCAGCAGCTCAGGACTAGCGGGCTCGAACACCGGGGAGCTGTTTTTT
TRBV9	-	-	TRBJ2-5	CASSVGPTGGGQETQYF	TGTGCCAGCAGCGTAGGACCCACAGGTGGGGGACAAGAGACCCAGTACTTC
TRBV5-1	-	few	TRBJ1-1	CASSLGGRNTEAFF	TGCGCCAGCAGCTTGGGGGGGCGGAACACTGAAGCTTTCTTT
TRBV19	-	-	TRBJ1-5	CASTGRVLYSNQPQHF	TGTGCCAGTACGGGCAGGGTACTGTATAGCAATCAGCCCCAGCATTTT
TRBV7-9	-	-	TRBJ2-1	CASSLAVEQFF	TGTGCCAGCAGCTTAGCCGTCGAGCAGTTCTTC
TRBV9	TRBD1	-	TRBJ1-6	CASSTLQGGNSPLHF	TGTGCCAGCAGCACCCTCCAGGGGGGAAATTCACCCCTCCACTTT
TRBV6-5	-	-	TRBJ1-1	CASSLGGATEAFF	TGTGCCAGCAGTTTAGGGGGGGCCACTGAAGCTTTCTTT
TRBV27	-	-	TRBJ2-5	CASSPFEGAFVQETQYF	TGTGCCAGCAGTCCCTTTGAAGGGGCCTTCGTCCAAGAGACCCAGTACTTC
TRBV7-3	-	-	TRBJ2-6	CASSSRAPLALSSGANVLTF	TGTGCCAGCAGCTCCCGGGCCCCGCTTGCATTAAGCTCTGGGGCCAACGTCCTGACTTTC
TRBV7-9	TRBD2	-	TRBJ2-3	CASSFWTSGSVDTQYF	TGTGCCAGCAGCTTCTGGACTAGCGGGAGTGTAGATACGCAGTATTTT
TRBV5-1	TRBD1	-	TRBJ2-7	CASSVDRVGYEQYF	TGCGCCAGCAGCGTGGACAGGGTTGGCTACGAGCAGTACTTC
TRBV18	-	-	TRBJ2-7	CASSPPGERYEQYF	TGTGCCAGCTCACCACCGGGAGAAAGGTACGAGCAGTACTTC
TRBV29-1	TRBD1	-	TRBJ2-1	CSAITPGTGLYNEQFF	TGCAGCGCCATAACTCCCGGGACAGGGCTATACAATGAGCAGTTCTTC
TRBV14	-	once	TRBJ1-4	CASSQVGGTRGEKLFF	TGTGCCAGCAGCCAAGTTGGTGGGACGAGAGGTGAAAAACTGTTTTTT
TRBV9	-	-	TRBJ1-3	CASSKNPARQAGNTIYF	TGTGCCAGCAGCAAAAATCCAGCCCGTCAGGCTGGAAACACCATATATTTT
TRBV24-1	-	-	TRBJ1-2	CATSDSTDYGYTF	TGTGCCACCAGTGATTCCACAGATTATGGCTACACCTTC
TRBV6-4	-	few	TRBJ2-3	CASSDSGRSSPDTQYF	TGTGCCAGCAGTGACTCCGGCCGAAGTTCCCCAGATACGCAGTATTTT
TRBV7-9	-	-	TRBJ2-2	CANSSWGNTGELFF	TGTGCCAACAGCTCCTGGGGGAACACCGGGGAGCTGTTTTTT
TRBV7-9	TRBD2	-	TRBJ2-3	CASSLRGGDLTDTQYF	TGTGCCAGCAGCTTACGGGGGGGAGATCTCACAGATACGCAGTATTTT
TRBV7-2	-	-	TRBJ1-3	CASSQQGTGNTIYF	TGTGCCAGCAGCCAACAGGGCACTGGAAACACCATATATTTT